One T cell receptor (beta chain) is described in this entry. The target antigen is unknown. Germline CDR1 LNHDA, CDR2 SQIVND (reference sequence). Trimming at V came to 7 bases and at J to 6 bases, leaving 5 bases not matched to a gene. The CDR3 length is 12 residues. The assay was immunoSEQ multiplex PCR, and TCRdb's table has in-frame clones only and misses some. The table shows 90,000 to 130,000 clones, with 94% occurring only once. The data belong to a study of T cell responses to AZD1222 COVID-19 vaccine. Broader study findings: With dominance at 160-218 and 743-854, vaccine-associated CD4 TCRs spanned spike. Baseline seropositivity occurred in only a handful of AZD1222 recipients. Researchers took repertoire samples only after the peak T cell response had come.

The origin of this receptor is an adult who received the AZD1222 COVID-19 vaccine. The rearrangement joins TRBV19 to TRBJ2-7, with 8 positions matching TRBD1. The sequencing used peripheral blood, collected 28 days after the second AZD1222 dose. The CDR3 loop is CASTDRAGEQYF. CDR3 nucleotide sequence: TGTGCCAGTACGGACAGGGCGGGCGAGCAGTACTTC.